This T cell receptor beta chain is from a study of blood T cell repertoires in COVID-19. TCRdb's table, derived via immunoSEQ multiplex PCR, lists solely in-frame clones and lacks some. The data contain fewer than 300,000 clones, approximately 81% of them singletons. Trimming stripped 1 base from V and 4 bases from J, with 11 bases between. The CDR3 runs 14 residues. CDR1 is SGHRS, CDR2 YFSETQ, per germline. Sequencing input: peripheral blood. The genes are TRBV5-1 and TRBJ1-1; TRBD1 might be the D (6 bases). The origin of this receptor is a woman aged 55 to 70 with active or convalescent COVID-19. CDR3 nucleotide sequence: TGCGCCAGCAGCTTGACAGGGACCGGCACTGAAGCTTTCTTT. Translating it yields CASSLTGTGTEAFF.